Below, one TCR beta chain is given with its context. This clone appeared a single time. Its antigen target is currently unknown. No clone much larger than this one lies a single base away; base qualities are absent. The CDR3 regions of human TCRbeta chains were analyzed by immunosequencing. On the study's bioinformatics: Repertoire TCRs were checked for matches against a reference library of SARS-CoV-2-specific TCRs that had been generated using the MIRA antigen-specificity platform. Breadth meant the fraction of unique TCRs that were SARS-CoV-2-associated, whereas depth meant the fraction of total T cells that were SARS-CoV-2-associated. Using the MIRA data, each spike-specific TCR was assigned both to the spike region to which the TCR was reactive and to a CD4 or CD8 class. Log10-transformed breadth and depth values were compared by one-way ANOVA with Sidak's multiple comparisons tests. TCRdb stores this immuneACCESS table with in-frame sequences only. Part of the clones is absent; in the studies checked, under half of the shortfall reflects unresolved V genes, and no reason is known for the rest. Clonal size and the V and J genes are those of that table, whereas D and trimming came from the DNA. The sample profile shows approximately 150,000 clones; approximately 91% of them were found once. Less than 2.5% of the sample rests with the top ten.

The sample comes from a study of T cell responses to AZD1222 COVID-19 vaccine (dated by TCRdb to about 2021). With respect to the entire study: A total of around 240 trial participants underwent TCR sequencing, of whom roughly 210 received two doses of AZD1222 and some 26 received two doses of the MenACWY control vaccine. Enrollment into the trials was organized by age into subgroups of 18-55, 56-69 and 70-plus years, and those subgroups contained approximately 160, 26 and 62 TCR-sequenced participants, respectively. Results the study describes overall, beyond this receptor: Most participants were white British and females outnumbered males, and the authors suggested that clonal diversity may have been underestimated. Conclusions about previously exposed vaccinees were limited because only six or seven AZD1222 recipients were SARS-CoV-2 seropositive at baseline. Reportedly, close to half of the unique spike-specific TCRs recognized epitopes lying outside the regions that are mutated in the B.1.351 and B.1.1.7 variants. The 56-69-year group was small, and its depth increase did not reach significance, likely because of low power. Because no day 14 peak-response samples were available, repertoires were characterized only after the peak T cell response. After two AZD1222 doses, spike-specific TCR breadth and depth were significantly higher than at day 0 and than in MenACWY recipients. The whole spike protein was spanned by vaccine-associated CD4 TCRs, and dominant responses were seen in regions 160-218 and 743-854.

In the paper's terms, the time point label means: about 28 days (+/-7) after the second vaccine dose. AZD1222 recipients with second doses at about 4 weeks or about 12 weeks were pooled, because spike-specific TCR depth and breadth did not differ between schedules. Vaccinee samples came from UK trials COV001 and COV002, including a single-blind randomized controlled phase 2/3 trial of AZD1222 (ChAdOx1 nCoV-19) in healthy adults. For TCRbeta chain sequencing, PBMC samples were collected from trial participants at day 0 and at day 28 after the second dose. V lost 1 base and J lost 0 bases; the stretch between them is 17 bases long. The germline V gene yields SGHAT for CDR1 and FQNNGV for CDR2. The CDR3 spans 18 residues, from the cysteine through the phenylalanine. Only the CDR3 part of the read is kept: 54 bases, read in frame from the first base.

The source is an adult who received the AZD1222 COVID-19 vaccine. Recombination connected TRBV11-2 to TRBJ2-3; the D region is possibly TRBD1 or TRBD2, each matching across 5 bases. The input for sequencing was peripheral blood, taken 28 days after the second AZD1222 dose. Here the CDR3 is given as CASSLGLMSGLSTDTQYF. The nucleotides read TGTGCCAGCAGCTTAGGCCTCATGTCGGGGCTGAGCACAGATACGCAGTATTTT.